This T cell receptor beta chain was documented in a study of identical twins' blood T cells. There are 15 residues in the CDR3. In germline, CDR1 is SGDLS, CDR2 YYNGEE. Trimming took 2 bases from V and 3 from J; bases not matched to a gene: 7. This clonotype has a handful of counts. Libraries were made from RNA as TCR cDNA, using a modified protocol. TCRdb reprocessed the 5' RACE reads via MiXCR and lists one record per CDR3 protein. The table has 400,000 or so distinct CDR3 sequences, over 25% seen once. The source material was PBMCs. The origin of this receptor is a woman aged 18-49 years in good health. The chain couples TRBV9 to TRBJ2-7, with 8 nucleotides matching TRBD2. CDR3 region: CASSVSAGGFYEQYF. The CDR3 nucleotides read TGTGCCAGCAGCGTTTCGGCGGGAGGTTTCTACGAGCAGTACTTC.